A single sample gave rise to the 22 T cell receptor beta chains below, sequenced in a study of T cell responses to AZD1222 COVID-19 vaccine. The method was immunoSEQ multiplex PCR; TCRdb's version includes in-frame clones alone and lacks a portion of them. This table has around 150,000 clones, approximately 92% appearing once. The starting material was peripheral blood, obtained 28 days after the second AZD1222 dose. The receptors originated from an adult who received the AZD1222 COVID-19 vaccine.

The rearrangement uses TRBV6-5 and TRBJ1-4, with 7 bases identical to TRBD1. Trimming cost V 4 bases and J 2 bases; bases outside gene matches: 4. Germline CDR1 and CDR2: MNHEY and SVGAGI. The CDR3 totals 15 residues. CDR3: CASSFDRATNEKLFF. Written as DNA, the CDR3 is TGTGCCAGCAGTTTCGACAGGGCTACTAATGAAAAACTGTTTTTT.

This clone has just a few counts. The same CDR3 is also encoded by other DNA sequences in this sample. V is TRBV19 and J is TRBJ1-5; D remains unclear. CDR1 is LNHDA and CDR2 is SQIVND in the germline V gene (reference sequence). V was shortened by 3 bases and J by 2 bases, with 2 bases between the two germline ends. The CDR3 contains 12 residues. As DNA, the CDR3 is TGTGCCAGTAGTATCGGCAATCAGCCCCAGCATTTT. It encodes CASSIGNQPQHF.

The chain combines TRBV5-1 with TRBJ2-3; D uncertain. Deletions cut 1 base from V and 2 bases from J, with 11 bases between. The V gene's germline CDR1 is SGHRS and CDR2 YFSETQ. The CDR3 is made up of 15 amino acids. CDR3 bases: TGCGCCAGCAGCTTGATTGCCTCGGACACAGATACGCAGTATTTT. This sequence encodes CASSLIASDTDTQYF.

This clone showed up just a few times. CDR3 sequence reads: CASSKDRALGNTIYF. The CDR3 coding sequence is TGTGCCAGCTCTAAGGACAGGGCCCTTGGAAACACCATATATTTT. The J gene is TRBJ1-3, the V gene TRBV18; 8 bases align to TRBD1. The CDR3 has 15 amino acids. Germline values: CDR1 KGHSH, CDR2 LQKENI. V was pared by 6 bases and J by 3 bases, with 7 bases of the junction left unmatched.

CDR3 coding DNA: TGCGCCAGCAGCTTGCAGTTAGGTCCCAACTCACCCCTCCACTTT. Translated, it gives CASSLQLGPNSPLHF. The gene calls are TRBV5-1 and TRBJ1-6; D not resolved. In germline, CDR1 is SGHRS, CDR2 YFSETQ. The CDR3 has 15 residues. V lost 1 base, J lost 10 bases, and 15 bases lay in between.

The V call is TRBV18, the J call TRBJ1-1; the D is unclear. V lost 3 bases, J lost 0 bases, and 8 bases lay in between. CDR1 and CDR2 from the germline V gene are KGHSH and LQKENI. This CDR3 has 14 amino acids. CDR3 loop: CASSPRLLNTEAFF. Here the CDR3 DNA reads TGTGCCAGCTCACCGCGACTCCTGAACACTGAAGCTTTCTTT.

This chain connects TRBV19 to TRBJ2-7; D ambiguous. V lost 11 bases and J 0 bases, leaving 14 bases between the germline ends. Germline lookup yields CDR1 LNHDA and CDR2 SQIVND (reference sequence). The CDR3 is 13 amino acids. The CDR3 is CACRASGSYEQYF. For the CDR3, the DNA is TGTGCCTGCCGGGCGTCGGGCTCCTACGAGCAGTACTTC.

This clone was detected once. This chain links TRBV9 with TRBJ1-1; D is ambiguous. The germline CDR1 and CDR2 sequences are SGDLS and YYNGEE. The CDR3 has 13 amino acids. The V end was cut by 2 bases, the J end by 6 bases, with 11 bases between. The CDR3 here is CASSVQGYSEAFF. The CDR3 bases are TGTGCCAGCAGCGTCCAAGGATACTCTGAAGCTTTCTTT.

The gene calls are TRBV2 and TRBJ2-2, with 8 bases lining up with TRBD1. Germline loops: CDR1 SNHLY, CDR2 FYNNEI. The CDR3 is 14 residues long. The junction had 7 bases not matched to a gene; V was cut back by 6 bases and J by 7 bases. Written as DNA, the CDR3 is TGTGCCAGCAGGACCGACAGGGGCGGCGGGGAGCTGTTTTTT. As protein: CASRTDRGGGELFF. The whole variable domain, remainder taken from reference TRBV2 and TRBJ2-2, is EPEVTQTPSHQVTQMGQEVILRCVPISNHLYFYWYRQILGQKVEFLVSFYNNEISEKSEIFDDQFSVERPDGSNFTLKIRSTKLEDSAMYFCASRTDRGGGELFFGEGSRLTVL.

This chain joins TRBV5-1 and TRBJ1-2; possible D gene TRBD1, 5 bases. The V gene lost 5 bases and the J gene lost 5 bases, with 13 bases spanning the gap. The V gene's germline CDR1 is SGHRS and CDR2 YFSETQ. This CDR3 is 13 amino acids long. The CDR3 nucleotides read TGCGCCAGCAGACCAACAGGAAGGTATGGCTACACCTTC. Translation: CASRPTGRYGYTF.

The rearrangement links TRBV4-1 to TRBJ1-5; D perhaps matches TRBD1 (5 bases). CDR3 length equals 15 residues. CDR1 and CDR2 from the germline V gene are MGHRA and YSYEKL. V lost 1 base, J lost 5 bases, and 12 bases lay in between. CDR3 DNA: TGCGCCAGCAGCCAAGCGGTCAGGGCCGATCAGCCCCAGCATTTT. Translated: CASSQAVRADQPQHF.

The V call is TRBV7-2, the J call TRBJ2-7; TRBD2 aligns across 11 bases. V lost 5 bases, J lost 4 bases, and 7 bases stayed unmatched. This CDR3 is built from 15 residues. The germline V gene encodes CDR1 SGHTA and CDR2 FQGNSA. CDR3 coding DNA: TGTGCCAGCAGCCCCGGGGCTAGCGGGGGGTACGAGCAGTACTTC. As protein: CASSPGASGGYEQYF.

This clone was detected only a few times. The chain uses TRBV7-3 and TRBJ2-2, with D perhaps matching TRBD1 (5 bases). The CDR3 totals 15 residues. V lost 3 bases and J lost 4, with 12 bases in between. Germline V gene lookup returns CDR1 SGHTA and CDR2 FQGTGA. The CDR3 region is CASSLIGQPTGELFF. The CDR3 DNA follows: TGTGCCAGCAGCTTGATCGGACAACCCACCGGGGAGCTGTTTTTT.

The chain recombines TRBV12-3 or TRBV12-4 with TRBJ1-2; D perhaps matches TRBD1 (5 bases). The length of the CDR3 is 13 residues. V lost 7 bases to trimming and J lost 5 bases, with 14 bases between them. The CDR3 DNA follows: TGTGCCAGCACTCGTACAGGCATTTATGGCTACACCTTC. Residues: CASTRTGIYGYTF.

The chain is built from TRBV5-1 and TRBJ2-7; tentative D call: TRBD2 (5 bases). V lost 3 bases, J lost 3 bases, and 16 bases lay in between. Germline V gene sequence: CDR1 SGHRS, CDR2 YFSETQ. This CDR3 spans 15 amino acids. CDR3 amino acids: CASSSGYTAGYEQYF. CDR3 DNA sequence: TGCGCCAGCAGCTCTGGATATACGGCGGGCTACGAGCAGTACTTC.

V gene TRBV7-9 combines with J gene TRBJ1-2, with unresolved D. Per the germline V gene, CDR1 is SEHNR and CDR2 is FQNEAQ (reference sequence). Trimming removed 1 base at V and 2 bases at J, with 14 bases between. CDR3 length equals 16 residues. The CDR3: CASSLGVFGGNYGYTF. The CDR3 nucleotides are TGTGCCAGCAGCTTAGGTGTTTTCGGAGGGAACTATGGCTACACCTTC.

The chain has TRBV18 and TRBJ1-6; TRBD1 is a possible D gene (5 bases). Germline V gives CDR1 KGHSH, CDR2 LQKENI. The germline V and J ends were trimmed by 6 bases and 0 bases, with 9 bases remaining between them. The CDR3 is 15 residues long. CDR3 sequence (DNA): TGTGCCAGCTCTGCAGGGAGCTCCTATAATTCACCCCTCCACTTT. This gives the protein CASSAGSSYNSPLHF.

The V call is TRBV9, the J call TRBJ1-3, with a possible D match to TRBD1 (5 bases). Germline V gene data show CDR1 as SGDLS and CDR2 as YYNGEE. The V end lost 3 bases, the J end lost 8 bases, and 12 bases lay between the germline ends. This CDR3 has 13 amino acids. The CDR3 region has the DNA TGTGCCAGCAGCGGACAGAACCACGACACCATATATTTT. Translation: CASSGQNHDTIYF.

This chain connects TRBV19 to TRBJ1-6, with TRBD1 identical over 7 bases. There are 18 residues in the CDR3. Germline V gives CDR1 LNHDA, CDR2 SQIVND (reference sequence). The V gene end was trimmed by 4 bases and the J gene end by 4 bases; junction bases not matched to a gene: 13. CDR3 loop: CASSNRDRDFGYNSPLHF. As DNA, the CDR3 is TGTGCCAGTAGTAATCGGGACAGAGACTTCGGTTATAATTCACCCCTCCACTTT.

The gene calls are TRBV2 and TRBJ2-7; 10 positions match TRBD2. The V segment lost 10 bases and the J segment 5 bases; nucleotides outside the gene matches: 14. The CDR3 runs 15 residues. Germline V CDR1 and CDR2: SNHLY, FYNNEI. CDR3 protein: CATSSGGGPGNEQYF. CDR3 nucleotides: TGTGCCACCTCTAGCGGGGGCGGCCCGGGTAACGAGCAGTACTTC.

The chain employs TRBV15 and TRBJ1-4; D ambiguous. Trimming pared 0 bases from V and 10 bases from J, leaving 15 bases between. The length of the CDR3 is 15 residues. The germline CDR1 and CDR2 sequences are LNHNV and YYDKDF (reference sequence). The CDR3 nucleotides are TGTGCCACCAGCAGAGAAACCCTAAAAAGCGGAAAACTGTTTTTT. Amino acid sequence: CATSRETLKSGKLFF.

The CDR3 region has the DNA TGTGCCAGCAGTTACTCGGCTAGCGGCTACTCCTACGAGCAGTACTTC. Translating gives CASSYSASGYSYEQYF. The V call is TRBV6-2 or TRBV6-3, the J call TRBJ2-7, with 7 bases matching TRBD2. CDR1 and CDR2 (germline): MNHEY, SVGEGT. V lost 0 bases and J lost 0; bases outside the gene matches: 5. The CDR3 totals 16 residues.